This is a list of T cell receptor beta chains from one sample in a study of neurological immune-mediated disorders. TCRdb fed the 5' RACE reads into MiXCR, producing one record per CDR3 protein. The sample carries tens of thousands of distinct CDR3 sequences, about 4% recorded once. Sequenced sample: PBMCs. Receptor source: a woman in her forties or fifties with multiple sclerosis. The CDR3 runs from the conserved cysteine through the conserved F or W. The order of the fields is clone size, D gene, J gene, V gene, CDR3 DNA, CDR3 protein. The D gene is left open where the match is weak. Where a row states a size, it is once, few, many or the class of an expanded clone; other rows omit it.

>many|NA|TRBJ2-7|TRBV14
TGTGCCAGCAGCCAAGTCTTAGGGGTGAACTACGAGCAGTACTTC
CASSQVLGVNYEQYF
>many|NA|TRBJ2-5|TRBV10-3
TGTGCCATCAGTGAGTCGAGGGCAGGTTGGCAAGAGACCCAGTACTTC
CAISESRAGWQETQYF
>medium-sized|NA|TRBJ1-5|TRBV5-5
TGTGCCAGCAGCTTGGCGGTGGGCAATCAGCCCCAGCATTTT
CASSLAVGNQPQHF
>many|TRBD2|TRBJ2-7|TRBV7-2
TGTGCCAGCAGCTTAGAAGGGACTAGCGGCTCCTACGAGCAGTACTTC
CASSLEGTSGSYEQYF
>many|NA|TRBJ2-1|TRBV20-1
TGCAGTGCTAGACAGGGATCCTCCTACAATGAGCAGTTCTTC
CSARQGSSYNEQFF
>many|NA|TRBJ1-1|TRBV9
TGTGCCAGCAGCCCCACCCGGGCTTGGAACACTGAAGCTTTCTTT
CASSPTRAWNTEAFF
>NA|NA|TRBJ1-1|TRBV2
TGTGCCAGCAAGGAGGGATCGGACCCTGAAGCTATCTTT
CASKEGSDPEAIF
>many|NA|TRBJ2-7|TRBV9
TGTGCCAGCAGCGTAGGCCCTTCTCAGGCAGCCTACGAGCAGTACTTC
CASSVGPSQAAYEQYF
>few|NA|TRBJ1-2|TRBV29-1
TGCAGCGTTGGGATTTCCCGGGGTGACAACTATGGCTACACCTTC
CSVGISRGDNYGYTF
>many|NA|TRBJ1-1|TRBV21-1
TGTGCCAGCAGCTCAAAGGGGTCAGTTCCGGTTGTGATGAACACTGAAGCTTTCTTT
CASSSKGSVPVVMNTEAFF
>many|NA|TRBJ2-2|TRBV5-1
TGCGCCAGCAGCTTGGTGGACGTGAACACCGGGGAGCTGTTTTTT
CASSLVDVNTGELFF
>many|NA|TRBJ1-1|TRBV3-1
TGTGCCAGCAGCCTTCAGGGACCCTCGAGGACTGAAGCTTTCTTT
CASSLQGPSRTEAFF
>many|NA|TRBJ1-5|TRBV20-1
TGCAGTGCTAGGGGGATCGGTCAGCCCCAGCATTTT
CSARGIGQPQHF
>many|NA|TRBJ1-2|TRBV12-3/TRBV12-4
TGTGCCAGCAGTCTCGCTCGAGGGGGGAACTATGGCTACACCTTC
CASSLARGGNYGYTF
>many|TRBD2|TRBJ2-7|TRBV7-2
TGTGCCAGCAGTACGGGACTAGCGGGAGCCAGGGAGCAGTACTTC
CASSTGLAGAREQYF
>many|NA|TRBJ2-1|TRBV12-3/TRBV12-4
TGTGCCAGCAGTTCACAGGGGGGGATTAGTGAGCAGTTCTTC
CASSSQGGISEQFF
>NA|TRBD2|TRBJ2-1|TRBV5-6
TGTGCCAGCAGCTTGGGGGGAGCGGGAGGGCTGAATGAGCAGTTCTTC
CASSLGGAGGLNEQFF